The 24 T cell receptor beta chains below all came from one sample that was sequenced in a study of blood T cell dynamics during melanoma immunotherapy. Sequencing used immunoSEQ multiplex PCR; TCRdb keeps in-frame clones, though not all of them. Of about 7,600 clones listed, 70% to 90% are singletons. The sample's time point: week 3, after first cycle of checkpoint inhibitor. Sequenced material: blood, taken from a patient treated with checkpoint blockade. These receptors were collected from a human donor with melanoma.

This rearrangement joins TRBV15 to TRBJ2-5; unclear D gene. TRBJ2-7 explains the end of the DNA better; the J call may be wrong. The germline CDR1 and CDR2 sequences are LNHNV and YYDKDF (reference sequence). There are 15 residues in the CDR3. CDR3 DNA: TGTGCCACCAGCAGAGAAGGTCAGAGTACAAACGAGCAGTACTTC. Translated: CATSREGQSTNEQYF.

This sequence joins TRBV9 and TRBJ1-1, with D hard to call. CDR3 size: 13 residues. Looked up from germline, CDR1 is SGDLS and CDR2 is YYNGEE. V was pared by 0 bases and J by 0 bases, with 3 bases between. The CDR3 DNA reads TGTGCCAGCAGCGTAGCGGTGAACACTGAAGCTTTCTTT. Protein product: CASSVAVNTEAFF.

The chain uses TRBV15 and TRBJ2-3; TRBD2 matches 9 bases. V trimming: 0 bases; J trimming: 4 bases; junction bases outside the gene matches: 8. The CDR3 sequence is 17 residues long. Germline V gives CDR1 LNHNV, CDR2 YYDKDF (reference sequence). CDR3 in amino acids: CATSRDRASGGSDTQYF. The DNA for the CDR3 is TGTGCCACCAGCAGAGATCGGGCCAGCGGGGGGTCAGATACGCAGTATTTT.

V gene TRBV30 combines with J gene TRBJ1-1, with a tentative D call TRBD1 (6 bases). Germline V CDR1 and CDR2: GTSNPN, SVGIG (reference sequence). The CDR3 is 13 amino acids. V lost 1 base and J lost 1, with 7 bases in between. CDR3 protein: CAWSGQANTEAFF. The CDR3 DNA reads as TGTGCCTGGAGTGGACAGGCGAACACTGAAGCTTTCTTT.

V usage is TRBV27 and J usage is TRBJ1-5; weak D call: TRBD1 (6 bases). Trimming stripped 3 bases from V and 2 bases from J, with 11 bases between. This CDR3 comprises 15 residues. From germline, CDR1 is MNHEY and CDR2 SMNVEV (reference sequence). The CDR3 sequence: CASSFTQGGNQPQHF. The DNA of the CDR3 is TGTGCCAGCAGTTTCACACAGGGAGGCAATCAGCCCCAGCATTTT.

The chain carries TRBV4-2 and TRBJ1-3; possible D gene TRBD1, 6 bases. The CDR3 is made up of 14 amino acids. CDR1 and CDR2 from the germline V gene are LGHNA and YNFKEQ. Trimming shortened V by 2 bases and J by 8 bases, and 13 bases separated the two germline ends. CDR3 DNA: TGTGCCAGCAGCCAACCTCAGGGGATTGACACCATATATTTT. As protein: CASSQPQGIDTIYF.

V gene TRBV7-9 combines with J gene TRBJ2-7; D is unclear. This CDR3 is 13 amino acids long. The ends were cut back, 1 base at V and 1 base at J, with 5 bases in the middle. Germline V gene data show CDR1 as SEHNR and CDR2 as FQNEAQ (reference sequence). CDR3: CASSLVQSYEQYF. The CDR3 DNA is TGTGCCAGCAGCTTAGTGCAGTCCTACGAGCAGTACTTC.

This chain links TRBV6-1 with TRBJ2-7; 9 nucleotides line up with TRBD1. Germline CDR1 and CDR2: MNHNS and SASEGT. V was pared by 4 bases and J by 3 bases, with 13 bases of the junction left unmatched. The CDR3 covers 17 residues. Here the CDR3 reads CASSVRSTGTGLYEQYF. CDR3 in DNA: TGTGCCAGCAGTGTGAGATCTACCGGGACAGGGCTCTACGAGCAGTACTTC.

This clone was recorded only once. The CDR3 region has the DNA TGTGCCAGCAGCTCAGCCTTAAGACAGGGAAGGAACACTGAAGCTTTCTTT. Amino acid sequence: CASSSALRQGRNTEAFF. The rearrangement links TRBV7-9 to TRBJ1-1; 7 nucleotides match TRBD1. The CDR3 spans 17 residues. V dropped 4 bases and J dropped 1; count of bases not matched to a gene: 12. Germline CDR1 and CDR2: SEHNR and FQNEAQ (reference sequence). Combining the CDR3 with reference TRBV7-9 and TRBJ1-1 gives the whole variable domain DTGVSQNPRHKITKRGQNVTFRCDPISEHNRLYWYRQTLGQGPEFLTYFQNEAQLEKSRLLSDRFSAERPKGSFSTLEIQRTEQGDSAMYLCASSSALRQGRNTEAFFGQGTRLTVV.

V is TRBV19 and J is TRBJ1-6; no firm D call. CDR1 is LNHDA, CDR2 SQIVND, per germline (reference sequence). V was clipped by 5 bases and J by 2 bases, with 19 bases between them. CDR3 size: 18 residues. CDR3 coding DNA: TGTGCCAGTAGTCCACCCCCCCCCGAAGGCGCCTATAATTCACCCCTCCACTTT. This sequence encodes CASSPPPPEGAYNSPLHF. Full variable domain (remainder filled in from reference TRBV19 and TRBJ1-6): DGGITQSPKYLFRKEGQNVTLSCEQNLNHDAMYWYRQDPGQGLRLIYYSQIVNDFQKGDIAEGYSVSREKKESFPLTVTSAQKNPTAFYLCASSPPPPEGAYNSPLHFGNGTRLTVT.

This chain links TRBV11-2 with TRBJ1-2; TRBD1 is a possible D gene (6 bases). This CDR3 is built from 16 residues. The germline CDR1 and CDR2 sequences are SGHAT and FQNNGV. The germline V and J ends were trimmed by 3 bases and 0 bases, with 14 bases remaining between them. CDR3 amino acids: CASSLTVTGTNYGYTF. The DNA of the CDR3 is TGTGCCAGCAGCTTGACGGTGACAGGTACTAACTATGGCTACACCTTC.

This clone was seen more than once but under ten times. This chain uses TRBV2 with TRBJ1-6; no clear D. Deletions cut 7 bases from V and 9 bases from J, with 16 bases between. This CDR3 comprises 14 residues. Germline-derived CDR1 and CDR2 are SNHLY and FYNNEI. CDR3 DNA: TGTGCCAGCACCCCAGAGGGTAGAGGTTCACCCCTCCACTTT. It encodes CASTPEGRGSPLHF.

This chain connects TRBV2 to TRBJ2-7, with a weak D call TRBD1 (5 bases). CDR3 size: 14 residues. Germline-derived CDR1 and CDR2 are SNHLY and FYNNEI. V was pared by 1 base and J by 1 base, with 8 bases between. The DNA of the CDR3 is TGTGCCAGCAGTGAAGGGGGCTTGTCCTACGAGCAGTACTTC. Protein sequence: CASSEGGLSYEQYF.

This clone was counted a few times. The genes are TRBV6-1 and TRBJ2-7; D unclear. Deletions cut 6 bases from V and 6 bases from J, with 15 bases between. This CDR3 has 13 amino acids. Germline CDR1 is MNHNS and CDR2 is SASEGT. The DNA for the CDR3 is TGTGCCAGCAGCCTACGTCGGTGGGGCGAGCAGTACTTC. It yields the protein CASSLRRWGEQYF.

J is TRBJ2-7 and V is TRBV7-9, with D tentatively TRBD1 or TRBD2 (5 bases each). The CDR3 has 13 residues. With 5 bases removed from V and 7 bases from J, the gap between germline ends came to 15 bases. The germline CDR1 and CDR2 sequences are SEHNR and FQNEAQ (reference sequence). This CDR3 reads CASSPGPFAEQYV. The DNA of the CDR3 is TGTGCCAGCAGCCCGGGACCCTTCGCAGAGCAGTACGTC.

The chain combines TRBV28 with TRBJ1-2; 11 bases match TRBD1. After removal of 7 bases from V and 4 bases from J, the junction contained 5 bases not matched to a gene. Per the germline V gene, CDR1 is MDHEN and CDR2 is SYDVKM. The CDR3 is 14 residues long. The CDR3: CASTPGTGGYGYTF. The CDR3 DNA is TGTGCCAGCACCCCAGGGACAGGGGGCTATGGCTACACCTTC.

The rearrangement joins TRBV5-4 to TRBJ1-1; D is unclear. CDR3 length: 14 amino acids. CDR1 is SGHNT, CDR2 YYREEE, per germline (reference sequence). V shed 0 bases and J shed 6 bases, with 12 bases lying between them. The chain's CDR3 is CASSLARSAAEAFF. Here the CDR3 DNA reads TGTGCCAGCAGCTTGGCCAGGTCGGCCGCTGAAGCTTTCTTT.

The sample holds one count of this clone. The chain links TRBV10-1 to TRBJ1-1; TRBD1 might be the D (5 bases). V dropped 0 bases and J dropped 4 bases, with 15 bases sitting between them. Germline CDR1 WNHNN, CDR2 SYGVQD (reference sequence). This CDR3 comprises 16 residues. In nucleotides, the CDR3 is TGCGCCAGCAGTGAGTCGAGTTATGGGGCCCCCACTGAAGCTTTCTTT. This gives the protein CASSESSYGAPTEAFF.

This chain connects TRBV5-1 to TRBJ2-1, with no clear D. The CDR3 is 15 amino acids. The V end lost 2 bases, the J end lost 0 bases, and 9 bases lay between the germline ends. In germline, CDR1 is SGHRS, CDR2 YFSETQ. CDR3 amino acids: CASSFTEGSYNEQFF. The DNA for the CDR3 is TGCGCCAGCAGCTTCACCGAAGGCTCCTACAATGAGCAGTTCTTC.

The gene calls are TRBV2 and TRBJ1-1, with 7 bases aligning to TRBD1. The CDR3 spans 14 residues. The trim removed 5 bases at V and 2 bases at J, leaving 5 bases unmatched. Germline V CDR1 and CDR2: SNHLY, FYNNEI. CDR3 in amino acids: CASSPEGANTEAFF. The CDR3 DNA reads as TGTGCCAGCAGTCCGGAGGGGGCCAACACTGAAGCTTTCTTT.

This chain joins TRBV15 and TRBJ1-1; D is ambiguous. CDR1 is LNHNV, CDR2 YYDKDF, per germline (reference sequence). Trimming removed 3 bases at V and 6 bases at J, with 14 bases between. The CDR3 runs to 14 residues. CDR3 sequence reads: CATSSRPSAPEAFF. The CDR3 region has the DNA TGTGCCACCAGCAGTCGGCCATCGGCCCCTGAAGCTTTCTTT.

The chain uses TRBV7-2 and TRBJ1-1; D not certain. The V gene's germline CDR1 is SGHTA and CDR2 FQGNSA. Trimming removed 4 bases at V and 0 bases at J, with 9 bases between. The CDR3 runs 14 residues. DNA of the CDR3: TGTGCCAGCAGCTCCGAGAGCTTGAACACTGAAGCTTTCTTT. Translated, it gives CASSSESLNTEAFF.

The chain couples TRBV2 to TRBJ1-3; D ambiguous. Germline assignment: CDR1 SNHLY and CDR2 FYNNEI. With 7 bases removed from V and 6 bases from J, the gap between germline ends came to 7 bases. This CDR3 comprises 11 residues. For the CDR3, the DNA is TGTGCCAGCACTAGTTCAAACACCATATATTTT. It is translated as CASTSSNTIYF.

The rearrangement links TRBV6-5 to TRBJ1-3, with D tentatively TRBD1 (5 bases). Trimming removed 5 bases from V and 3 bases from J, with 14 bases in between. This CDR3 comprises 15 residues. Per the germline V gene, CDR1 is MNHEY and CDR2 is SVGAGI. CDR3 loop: CASSRDGLGGNTIYF. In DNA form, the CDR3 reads TGTGCCAGCAGTCGGGACGGCTTGGGTGGAAACACCATATATTTT.